This is a list of T cell receptor beta chains from one sample in a study of shared clonotypes between healthy human individuals. Profiling relied on immunoSEQ multiplex PCR, and the TCRdb table lists in-frame clones only, not all of them. The sample records about 1,500,000 clones, approximately 96% being singletons. Sequencing was carried out using naive CD4+ T cells sorted from blood. The receptors were gathered from a man aged 25 to 40 in good health. Each CDR3 is given with its conserved first and last residue.

CDR3 protein	J gene	V gene
CASSLRPVASNEKLFF	TRBJ1-4	TRBV5-1
CASSLALPFTEAFF	TRBJ1-1	TRBV5-1
CASSVGPGLAGSSSYEQYF	TRBJ2-7	TRBV9
CASSETVGRGTDTQYF	TRBJ2-3	TRBV6-1
CSVDEVGELFF	TRBJ2-2	TRBV29-1
CASSSGTGLYYEQYF	TRBJ2-7	TRBV5-1
CASGSPEGRYNEQFF	TRBJ2-1	TRBV12-5
CASSQEGSSTDTQYF	TRBJ2-3	TRBV2
CASSLVGRGTGGETQYF	TRBJ2-5	TRBV27
CASSSTGLETQYF	TRBJ2-5	TRBV5-1
CASRIAGAGTDTQYF	TRBJ2-3	TRBV6-5
CASSPGTVYGYTF	TRBJ1-2	TRBV6-1
CAITPRTGESYEQYF	TRBJ2-7	TRBV10-3
CASSVGTGTSSTDTQYF	TRBJ2-3	TRBV9
CASSLTGNGRTDTQYF	TRBJ2-3	TRBV7-3